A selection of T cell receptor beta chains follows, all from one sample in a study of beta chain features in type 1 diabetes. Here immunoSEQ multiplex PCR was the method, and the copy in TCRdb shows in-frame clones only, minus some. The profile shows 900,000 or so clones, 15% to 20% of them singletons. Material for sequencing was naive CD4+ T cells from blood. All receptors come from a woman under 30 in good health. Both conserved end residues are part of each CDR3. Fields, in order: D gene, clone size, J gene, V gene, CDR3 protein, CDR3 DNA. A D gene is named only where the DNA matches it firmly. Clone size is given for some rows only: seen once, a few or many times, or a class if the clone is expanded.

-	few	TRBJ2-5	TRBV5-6	CASYYRTEETQYF	TGTGCCAGCTATTACAGGACAGAAGAGACCCAGTACTTC
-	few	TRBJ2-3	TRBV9	CASSREMRRGTDTQYF	TGTGCCAGCAGCAGAGAGATGCGGAGGGGTACAGATACGCAGTATTTT
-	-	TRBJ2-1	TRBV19	CASSMGYPGRSEQFF	TGTGCCAGTAGTATGGGCTACCCTGGGAGGTCTGAGCAGTTCTTC
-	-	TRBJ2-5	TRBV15	CATSRDQGNQETQYF	TGTGCCACCAGCAGAGATCAGGGGAACCAAGAGACCCAGTACTTC
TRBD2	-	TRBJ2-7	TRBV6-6	CASRFGTSGSNEQYF	TGTGCCAGCAGATTCGGGACTAGCGGGTCTAACGAGCAGTACTTC
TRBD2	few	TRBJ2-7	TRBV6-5	CASRPTGGFSYEQYF	TGTGCCAGCAGACCTACGGGGGGATTCTCCTACGAGCAGTACTTC
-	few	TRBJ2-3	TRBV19	CASRRTHSTDTQYF	TGTGCCAGTAGGCGGACGCATAGCACAGATACGCAGTATTTT
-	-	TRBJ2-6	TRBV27	CASSLKGGSMSTGANVLTF	TGTGCCAGCAGTTTAAAGGGGGGCAGTATGTCTACTGGGGCCAACGTCCTGACTTTC
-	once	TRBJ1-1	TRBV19	CASSMSGGLVAFF	TGTGCCAGTAGTATGTCGGGAGGCCTGGTGGCTTTCTTT
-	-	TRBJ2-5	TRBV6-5	CASSLTGIETQYF	TGTGCCAGCAGCCTAACAGGGATTGAGACCCAGTACTTC
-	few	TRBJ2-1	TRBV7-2	CASSTLDWANEQFF	TGTGCCAGCAGCACGCTCGACTGGGCCAATGAGCAGTTCTTC
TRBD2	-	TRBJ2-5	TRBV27	CASSGTSGYQETQYF	TGTGCCAGCAGTGGGACTAGCGGTTATCAAGAGACCCAGTACTTC
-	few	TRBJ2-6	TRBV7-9	CASSLSQGWSDGANVLTF	TGTGCCAGCAGCTTATCTCAGGGATGGAGTGATGGGGCCAACGTCCTGACTTTC
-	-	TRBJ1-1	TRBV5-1	CASSLNSEAFF	TGCGCCAGCAGCTTGAACAGTGAAGCTTTCTTT
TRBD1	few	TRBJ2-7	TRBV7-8	CASSLWRTGLRRSQELYEQYF	TGTGCCAGCAGCTTATGGCGGACAGGTCTCAGGCGATCTCAAGAGCTCTACGAGCAGTACTTC
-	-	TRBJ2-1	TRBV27	CASSLRDWDEQFF	TGTGCCAGCAGTTTACGGGACTGGGATGAGCAGTTCTTC
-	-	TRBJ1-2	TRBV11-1	CASSLAAKDGYTF	TGTGCCAGCAGCTTAGCGGCTAAAGATGGCTACACCTTC
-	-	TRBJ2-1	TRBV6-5	CASSYSNHNEQFF	TGTGCCAGCAGTTACTCCAACCACAATGAGCAGTTCTTC
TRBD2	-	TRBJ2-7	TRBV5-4	CASSTRLAGVSEQYF	TGTGCCAGCAGCACCCGCCTAGCGGGAGTAAGTGAGCAGTACTTC
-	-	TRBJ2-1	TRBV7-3	CASSPPGAGAGEQFF	TGTGCCAGCAGCCCCCCGGGGGCGGGGGCGGGTGAGCAGTTCTTC
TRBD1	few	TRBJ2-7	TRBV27	CASRPAGTGGNEQYF	TGTGCCAGCAGACCAGCCGGGACAGGGGGCAACGAGCAGTACTTC
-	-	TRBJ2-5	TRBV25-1	CASSESGGPWETQYF	TGTGCCAGCAGTGAATCCGGGGGTCCCTGGGAGACCCAGTACTTC
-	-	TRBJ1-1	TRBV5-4	CASSPSSHTEAFF	TGTGCCAGCAGCCCATCAAGTCACACTGAAGCTTTCTTT
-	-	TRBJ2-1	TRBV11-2	CASSLVSWDAHEQFF	TGTGCCAGCAGCTTGGTGTCCTGGGATGCCCATGAGCAGTTCTTC
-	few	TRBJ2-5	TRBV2	CASIKGAGRLYF	TGTGCCAGCATTAAAGGGGCAGGACGGTTATACTTC
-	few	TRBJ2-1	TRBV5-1	CASSLRMGNEQFF	TGCGCCAGCAGCTTGAGAATGGGGAATGAGCAGTTCTTC
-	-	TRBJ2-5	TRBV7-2	CASSLVGYGETQYF	TGTGCCAGCAGCTTAGTGGGTTACGGAGAGACCCAGTACTTC
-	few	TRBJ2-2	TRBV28	CASLIGQRTGELFF	TGTGCCAGCTTGATCGGGCAGCGCACCGGGGAGCTGTTTTTT
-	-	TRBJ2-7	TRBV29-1	CSVGYSYSYEQYF	TGCAGCGTTGGTTACAGTTACTCCTACGAGCAGTACTTC
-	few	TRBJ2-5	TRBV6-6	CASSYSGAQETQYF	TGTGCCAGCAGTTACTCGGGGGCTCAAGAGACCCAGTACTTC
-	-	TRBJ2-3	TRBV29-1	CSGTRGGTDTQYF	TGCAGCGGTACCAGGGGAGGCACAGATACGCAGTATTTT
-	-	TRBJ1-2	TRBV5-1	CASSLWGDGRLAF	TGCGCCAGCAGCTTGTGGGGGGACGGCCGCTTGGCCTTC
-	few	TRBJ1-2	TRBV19	CASASYGGYTF	TGTGCCAGTGCATCCTATGGTGGCTACACCTTC
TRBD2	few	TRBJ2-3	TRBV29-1	CSVSGLLAGVDTQYF	TGCAGCGTTTCAGGCCTTCTAGCGGGAGTTGATACGCAGTATTTT
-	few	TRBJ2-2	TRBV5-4	CASSSTANTGELFF	TGTGCCAGCAGCTCGACAGCGAACACCGGGGAGCTGTTTTTT
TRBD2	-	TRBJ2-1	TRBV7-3	CASGNPPTGTSGYNEQFF	TGTGCCAGCGGTAATCCCCCTACCGGGACTAGCGGCTACAATGAGCAGTTCTTC
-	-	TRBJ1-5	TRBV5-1	CASSLGFSSNQPQHF	TGCGCCAGCAGCTTAGGGTTTAGCAGCAATCAGCCCCAGCATTTT
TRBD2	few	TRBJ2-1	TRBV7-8	CASGSIAGLAGGEQFF	TGTGCCAGCGGATCGATTGCGGGACTAGCCGGAGGAGAGCAGTTCTTC
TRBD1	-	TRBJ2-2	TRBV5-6	CASSLPGDRETGELFF	TGTGCCAGCAGCTTGCCTGGGGACAGGGAAACCGGGGAGCTGTTTTTT
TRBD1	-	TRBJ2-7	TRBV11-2	CASSSGQAGGYEQYF	TGTGCCAGCAGCTCCGGACAGGCCGGAGGCTACGAGCAGTACTTC
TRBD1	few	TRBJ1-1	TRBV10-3	CAILGQMNTEAFF	TGTGCCATCTTGGGACAGATGAACACTGAAGCTTTCTTT
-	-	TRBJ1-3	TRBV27	CASSPWSRGAGNTIYF	TGTGCCAGCAGTCCGTGGAGTCGGGGAGCCGGAAACACCATATATTTT
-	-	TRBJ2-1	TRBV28	CASSPRSVHEQFF	TGTGCCAGCAGTCCTCGATCCGTCCATGAGCAGTTCTTC
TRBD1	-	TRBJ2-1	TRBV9	CASSVARGLNNEQFF	TGTGCCAGCAGCGTAGCTAGGGGGCTCAACAATGAGCAGTTCTTC
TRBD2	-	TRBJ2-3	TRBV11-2	CASSLLAGSLSTDTQYF	TGTGCCAGCAGCTTATTAGCGGGATCACTTAGCACAGATACGCAGTATTTT
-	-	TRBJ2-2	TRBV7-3	CASSLISTGELFF	TGTGCCAGCAGCTTAATCTCCACCGGGGAGCTGTTTTTT
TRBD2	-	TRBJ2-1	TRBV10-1	CASSDRASGYYNEQFF	TGCGCCAGCAGTGATCGGGCTAGCGGGTATTACAATGAGCAGTTCTTC
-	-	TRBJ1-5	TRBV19	CASSISVGNQPQHF	TGTGCCAGTAGTATATCGGTGGGCAATCAGCCCCAGCATTTT
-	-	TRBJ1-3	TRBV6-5	CASSYLGASSGNTIYF	TGTGCCAGCAGTTACTTGGGGGCCAGCTCTGGAAACACCATATATTTT
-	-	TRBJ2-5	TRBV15	CATSTLLGETQYF	TGTGCCACCAGCACCCTATTGGGGGAGACCCAGTACTTC
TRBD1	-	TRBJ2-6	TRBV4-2	CASSPRVTGGKSGANVLTF	TGTGCCAGCAGCCCGCGTGTGACAGGGGGCAAGTCTGGGGCCAACGTCCTGACTTTC
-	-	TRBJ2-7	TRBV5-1	CASSSGQTSYEQYF	TGCGCCAGCAGCTCAGGACAGACATCCTACGAGCAGTACTTC
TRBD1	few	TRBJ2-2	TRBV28	CASRPRDRGPTGELFF	TGTGCCAGCAGACCCCGGGACAGGGGTCCCACCGGGGAGCTGTTTTTT
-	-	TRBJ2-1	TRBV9	CASSVALAGAGHNEQFF	TGTGCCAGCAGCGTAGCTTTGGCCGGGGCGGGCCACAATGAGCAGTTCTTC
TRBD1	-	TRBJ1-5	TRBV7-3	CASSSRQGGQPQHF	TGTGCCAGCAGCTCGAGACAGGGAGGTCAGCCCCAGCATTTT
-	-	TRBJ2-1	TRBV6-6	CASSYSQWQDNEQFF	TGTGCCAGCAGTTACTCGCAGTGGCAAGACAATGAGCAGTTCTTC
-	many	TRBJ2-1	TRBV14	CASSPLLAGEQFF	TGTGCCAGCAGCCCGCTTTTAGCCGGGGAGCAGTTCTTC
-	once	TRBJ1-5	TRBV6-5	CASSYSGAHGNQPQHF	TGTGCCAGCAGTTACTCGGGGGCACACGGGAATCAGCCCCAGCATTTT
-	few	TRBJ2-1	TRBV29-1	CSVYPRGSYNEQFF	TGCAGCGTTTATCCTCGAGGCAGCTACAATGAGCAGTTCTTC
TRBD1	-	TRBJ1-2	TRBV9	CASWGGQHYGYTF	TGTGCCAGCTGGGGGGGACAGCACTATGGCTACACCTTC